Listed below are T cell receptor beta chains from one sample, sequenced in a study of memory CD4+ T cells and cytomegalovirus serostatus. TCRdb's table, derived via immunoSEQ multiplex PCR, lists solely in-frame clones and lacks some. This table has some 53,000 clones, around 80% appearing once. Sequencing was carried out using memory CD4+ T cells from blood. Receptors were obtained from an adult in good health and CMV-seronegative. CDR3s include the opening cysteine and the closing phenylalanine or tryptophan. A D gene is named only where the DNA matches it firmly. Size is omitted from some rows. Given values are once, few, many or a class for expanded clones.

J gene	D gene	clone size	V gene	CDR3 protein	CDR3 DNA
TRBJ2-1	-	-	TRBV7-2	CASSGRSNEQFF	TGTGCCAGCAGCGGACGGTCCAATGAGCAGTTCTTC
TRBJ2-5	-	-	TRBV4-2	CASSQEGASHQETQYF	TGTGCCAGCAGCCAAGAGGGGGCGAGTCATCAAGAGACCCAGTACTTC
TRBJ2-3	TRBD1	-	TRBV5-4	CASGDRGLTDTQYF	TGTGCCAGCGGGGACAGGGGGTTAACAGATACGCAGTATTTT
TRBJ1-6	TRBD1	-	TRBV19	CASSPRTGTDNSPLHF	TGTGCCAGTAGTCCGCGGACCGGGACAGATAATTCACCCCTCCACTTT
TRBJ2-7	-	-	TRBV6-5	CASSYSKGGGSYEQYF	TGTGCCAGCAGTTACTCGAAGGGAGGAGGCTCCTACGAGCAGTACTTC
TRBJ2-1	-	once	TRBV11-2	CASSLDGASSYNEQFF	TGTGCCAGCAGCTTAGATGGGGCAAGCTCCTACAATGAGCAGTTCTTC
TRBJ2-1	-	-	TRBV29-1	CSVEEAFGGEQFF	TGCAGCGTTGAGGAGGCGTTTGGGGGTGAGCAGTTCTTC
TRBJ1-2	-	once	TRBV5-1	CASSLNEANYGYTF	TGCGCCAGCAGCTTGAATGAGGCTAACTATGGCTACACCTTC
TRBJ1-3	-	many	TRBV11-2	CASSSLGGRSGNTIYF	TGTGCCAGCAGCTCATTGGGAGGTCGATCTGGAAACACCATATATTTT
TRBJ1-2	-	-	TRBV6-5	CASTQANYGYTF	TGTGCCAGCACTCAAGCTAACTATGGCTACACCTTC
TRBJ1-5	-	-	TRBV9	CASSVTGGSNQPQHF	TGTGCCAGCAGCGTAACGGGCGGTAGCAATCAGCCCCAGCATTTT
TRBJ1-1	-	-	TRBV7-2	CASSLEQGNTEAFF	TGTGCCAGCAGCTTAGAACAGGGGAACACTGAAGCTTTCTTT
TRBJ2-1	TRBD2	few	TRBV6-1	CAGDSGGKLNEQFF	TGTGCCGGGGATAGCGGGGGGAAATTAAATGAGCAGTTCTTC
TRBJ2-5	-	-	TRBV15	CATSRGDINYQETQYF	TGTGCCACCAGCAGAGGAGACATTAACTACCAAGAGACCCAGTACTTC
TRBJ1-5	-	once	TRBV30	CAWSGGGGQPQHF	TGTGCCTGGAGTGGGGGTGGGGGGCAGCCCCAGCATTTT
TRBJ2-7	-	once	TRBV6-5	CASSYGAGYNYEQYF	TGTGCCAGCAGTTACGGGGCAGGGTATAACTACGAGCAGTACTTC
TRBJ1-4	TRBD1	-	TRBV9	CASSAQGQGGEKLFF	TGTGCCAGCAGCGCCCAGGGACAGGGCGGTGAAAAACTGTTTTTT
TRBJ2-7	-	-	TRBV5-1	CATRAQGFGTYEQYF	TGCGCCACCAGGGCCCAGGGTTTCGGGACCTACGAGCAGTACTTC
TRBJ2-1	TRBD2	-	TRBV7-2	CASSQISGGRVNEQFF	TGTGCCAGCAGCCAGATTAGCGGGGGGCGTGTCAATGAGCAGTTCTTC
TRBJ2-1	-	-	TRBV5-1	CASSLVQVHHNEQFF	TGCGCCAGCAGCTTGGTGCAGGTTCACCACAATGAGCAGTTCTTC
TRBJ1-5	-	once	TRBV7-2	CASSSPGSNQPQHF	TGTGCCAGCAGCTCACCGGGTAGCAATCAGCCCCAGCATTTT
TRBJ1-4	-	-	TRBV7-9	CASSPKWVGEEKLFF	TGTGCCAGCAGCCCAAAATGGGTGGGTGAGGAAAAACTGTTTTTT
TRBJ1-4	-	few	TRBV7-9	CASSFSDSEKLFF	TGTGCCAGCAGCTTCTCAGATAGCGAAAAACTGTTTTTT
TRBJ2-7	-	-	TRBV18	CASSPPGAYEQYF	TGTGCCAGCTCACCACCCGGGGCCTACGAGCAGTACTTC
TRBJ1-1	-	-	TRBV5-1	CASSFGRNTEAFF	TGCGCCAGCAGCTTCGGACGGAACACTGAAGCTTTCTTT
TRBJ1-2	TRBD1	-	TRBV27	CASSLRTGGQYNYGYTF	TGTGCCAGCAGTCTTAGGACAGGGGGCCAATATAACTATGGCTACACCTTC
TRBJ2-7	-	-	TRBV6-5	CASSYSIQGTYEQYF	TGTGCCAGCAGTTACTCGATCCAGGGAACCTACGAGCAGTACTTC
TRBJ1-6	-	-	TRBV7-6	CASSLEDRPDSPLHF	TGTGCCAGCAGCTTAGAGGACAGACCGGATTCACCCCTCCACTTT
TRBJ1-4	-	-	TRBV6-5	CASSYSREPHEKLFF	TGTGCCAGCAGTTACTCCAGGGAACCCCATGAAAAACTGTTTTTT
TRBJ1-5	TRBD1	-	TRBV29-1	CSVGTDNQPQHF	TGCAGCGTAGGGACAGACAATCAGCCCCAGCATTTT
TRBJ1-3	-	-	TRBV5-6	CASSPGRLSGNTIYF	TGTGCCAGCAGCCCTGGCCGGCTCTCTGGAAACACCATATATTTT
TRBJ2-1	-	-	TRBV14	CASSPPFGMGLVNEQFF	TGTGCCAGCAGCCCCCCATTCGGGATGGGTTTAGTCAATGAGCAGTTCTTC
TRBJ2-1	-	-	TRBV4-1	CASSPLGQVGNEQFF	TGCGCCAGCAGCCCTCTAGGGCAGGTAGGAAATGAGCAGTTCTTC
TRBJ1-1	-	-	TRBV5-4	CASSLPKDTEAFF	TGTGCCAGCAGCTTACCCAAGGACACTGAAGCTTTCTTT
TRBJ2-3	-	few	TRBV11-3	CASNNGGDTQYF	TGTGCCAGCAACAACGGGGGAGATACGCAGTATTTT
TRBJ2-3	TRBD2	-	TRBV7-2	CASSLAASGGTTDTQYF	TGTGCCAGCAGCTTAGCTGCCAGCGGGGGAACCACAGATACGCAGTATTTT
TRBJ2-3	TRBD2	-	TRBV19	CASSMGGADTQYF	TGTGCCAGTAGTATGGGGGGGGCAGATACGCAGTATTTT
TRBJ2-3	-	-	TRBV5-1	CASTSQRAITDTQYF	TGCGCCAGCACCTCACAGAGGGCAATCACAGATACGCAGTATTTT
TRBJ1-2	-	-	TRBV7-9	CASSPDDRLGNYGYTF	TGTGCCAGCAGCCCAGACGACCGACTGGGGAACTATGGCTACACCTTC
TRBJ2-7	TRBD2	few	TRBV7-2	CASSLAGAYEQYF	TGTGCCAGCAGCCTAGCGGGGGCCTACGAGCAGTACTTC
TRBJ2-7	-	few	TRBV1	CTSSQGSKDNSYEQYF	TGCACCAGCAGCCAAGGGTCGAAGGACAACTCCTACGAGCAGTACTTC
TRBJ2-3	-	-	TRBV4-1	CASSQEGREPDTQYF	TGCGCCAGCAGCCAAGAGGGAAGGGAGCCAGATACGCAGTATTTT
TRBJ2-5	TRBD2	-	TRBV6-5	CASSYRTRGETQYF	TGTGCCAGCAGTTACCGGACTAGGGGAGAGACCCAGTACTTC
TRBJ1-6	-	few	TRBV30	CAWSRNGGANSPLHF	TGTGCCTGGAGTCGCAACGGCGGGGCGAATTCACCCCTCCACTTT
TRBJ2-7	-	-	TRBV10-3	CAISEPKNYEQYF	TGTGCCATCAGTGAGCCTAAAAACTACGAGCAGTACTTC
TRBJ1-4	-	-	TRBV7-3	CASSFSGTANEKLFF	TGTGCCAGCAGCTTTTCCGGGACCGCTAATGAAAAACTGTTTTTT
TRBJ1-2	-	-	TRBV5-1	CASSSPRTATNYGYTF	TGCGCCAGCAGTTCTCCTAGGACAGCGACTAACTATGGCTACACCTTC
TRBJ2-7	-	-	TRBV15	CATSREGNNEQYF	TGTGCCACCAGCAGAGAAGGAAATAACGAGCAGTACTTC
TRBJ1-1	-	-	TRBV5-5	CASSLGGPTRMNTEAFF	TGTGCCAGCAGCTTGGGGGGGCCGACCCGAATGAACACTGAAGCTTTCTTT
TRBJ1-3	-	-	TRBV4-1	CASSQLRTAGSGNTIYF	TGCGCCAGCAGCCAACTACGGACAGCGGGCTCTGGAAACACCATATATTTT
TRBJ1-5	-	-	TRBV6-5	CASRQRGAANQPQHF	TGTGCCAGCAGACAAAGGGGGGCAGCCAATCAGCCCCAGCATTTT
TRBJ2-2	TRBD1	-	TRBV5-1	CASRDREIAGELFF	TGCGCCAGCAGGGACAGGGAAATAGCCGGGGAGCTGTTTTTT
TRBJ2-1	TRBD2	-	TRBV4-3	CASSQDLGGGYNEQFF	TGCGCCAGCAGCCAAGATCTGGGGGGGGGCTACAATGAGCAGTTCTTC